The clone carrying this TCR beta chain was seen a handful of times. Its antigen is not identified. Between the trimmed V and J ends, which lost 2 bases and 4 bases, there was a span of 14 bases. The CDR3 totals 15 residues. CDR1 is MNHEY, CDR2 SVGAGI, per germline. Blood sampling took place at baseline, cycle 4 day 1, and cycle 7 day 1. These data come from a study of OX40 agonist ivuxolimab in advanced cancers. General study points: CD4+ T cells averaged fewer expanded clones than CD8+ T cells.

Clones were sequenced by immunoSEQ multiplex PCR, and TCRdb holds only the in-frame ones, with some missing. The profile shows tens of thousands of clones, roughly 88% of them singletons. This clonotype was sampled from an adult with an advanced solid tumor such as melanoma, head and neck, liver or kidney cancer. The material was CD4+ or CD8+ T cells sorted from blood, obtained in a trial of the OX40 agonist ivuxolimab. V and J are TRBV6-5 and TRBJ1-1; unclear D gene. CDR3 DNA: TGTGCCAGCAGTTACCTCCGCCTGGGGAGCACTGAAGCTTTCTTT. Protein: CASSYLRLGSTEAFF.